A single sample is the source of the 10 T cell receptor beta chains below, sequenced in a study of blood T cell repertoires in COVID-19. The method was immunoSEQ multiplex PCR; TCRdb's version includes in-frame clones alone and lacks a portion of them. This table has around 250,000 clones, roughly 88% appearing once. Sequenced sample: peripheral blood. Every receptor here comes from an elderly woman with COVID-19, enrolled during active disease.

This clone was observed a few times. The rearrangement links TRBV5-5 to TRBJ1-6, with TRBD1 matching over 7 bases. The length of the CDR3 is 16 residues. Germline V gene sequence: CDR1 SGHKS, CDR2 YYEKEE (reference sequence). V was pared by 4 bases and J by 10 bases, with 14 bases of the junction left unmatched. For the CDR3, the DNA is TGTGCCAGCAGCCAATCCGGACAGGCTACTTTATCACCCCTCCACTTT. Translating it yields CASSQSGQATLSPLHF.

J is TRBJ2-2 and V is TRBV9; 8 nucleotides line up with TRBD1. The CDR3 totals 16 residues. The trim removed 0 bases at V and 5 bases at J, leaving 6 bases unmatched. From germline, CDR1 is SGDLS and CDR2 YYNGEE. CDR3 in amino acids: CASSVAGRGQTGELFF. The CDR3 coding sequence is TGTGCCAGCAGCGTAGCAGGCAGGGGGCAGACCGGGGAGCTGTTTTTT.

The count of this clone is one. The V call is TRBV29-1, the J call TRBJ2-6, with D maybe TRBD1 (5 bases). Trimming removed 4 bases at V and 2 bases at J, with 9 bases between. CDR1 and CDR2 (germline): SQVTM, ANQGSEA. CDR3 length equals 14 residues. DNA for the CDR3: TGCAGCGTTGTAGGGGTAACTGGGGCCAACGTCCTGACTTTC. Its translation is CSVVGVTGANVLTF.

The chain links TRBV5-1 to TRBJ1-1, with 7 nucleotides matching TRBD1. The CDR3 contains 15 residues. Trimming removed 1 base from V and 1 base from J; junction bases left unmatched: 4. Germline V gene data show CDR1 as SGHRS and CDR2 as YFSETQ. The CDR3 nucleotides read TGCGCCAGCAGCTTGACAGGGGTTGGGAACACTGAAGCTTTCTTT. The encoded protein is CASSLTGVGNTEAFF.

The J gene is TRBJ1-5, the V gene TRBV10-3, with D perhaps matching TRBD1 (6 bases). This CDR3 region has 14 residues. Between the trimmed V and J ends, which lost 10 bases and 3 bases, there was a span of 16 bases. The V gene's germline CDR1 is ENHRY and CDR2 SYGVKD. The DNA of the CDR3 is TGTGCCACCCGGGGGGCTGCGAACAATCAGCCCCAGCATTTT. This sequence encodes CATRGAANNQPQHF.

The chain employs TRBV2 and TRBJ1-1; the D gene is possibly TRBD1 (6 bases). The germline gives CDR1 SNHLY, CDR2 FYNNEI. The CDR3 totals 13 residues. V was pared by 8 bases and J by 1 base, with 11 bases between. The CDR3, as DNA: TGTGCCAGCGGGGGGGGGCCGAACACTGAAGCTTTCTTT. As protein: CASGGGPNTEAFF.

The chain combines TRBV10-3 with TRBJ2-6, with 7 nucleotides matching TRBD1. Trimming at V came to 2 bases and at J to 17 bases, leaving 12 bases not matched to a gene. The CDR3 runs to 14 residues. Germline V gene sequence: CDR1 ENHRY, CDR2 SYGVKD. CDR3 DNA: TGTGCCATCAGTGAGGGGGACAGTTCCTCTAAAATGACTTTC. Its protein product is CAISEGDSSSKMTF.

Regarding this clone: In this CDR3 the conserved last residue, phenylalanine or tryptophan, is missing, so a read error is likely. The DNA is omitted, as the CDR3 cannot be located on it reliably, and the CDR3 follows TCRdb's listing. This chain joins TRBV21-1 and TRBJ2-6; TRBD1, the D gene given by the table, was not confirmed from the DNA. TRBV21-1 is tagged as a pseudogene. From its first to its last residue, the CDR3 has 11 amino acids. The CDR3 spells CASNKPIQMAD.

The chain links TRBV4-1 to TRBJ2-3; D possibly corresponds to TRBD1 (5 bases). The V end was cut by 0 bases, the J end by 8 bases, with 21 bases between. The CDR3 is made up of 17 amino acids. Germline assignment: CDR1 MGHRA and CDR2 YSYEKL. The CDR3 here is CASSQDLDSQKSFTQYF. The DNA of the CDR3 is TGCGCCAGCAGCCAAGATTTAGACAGCCAAAAATCCTTTACGCAGTATTTT.

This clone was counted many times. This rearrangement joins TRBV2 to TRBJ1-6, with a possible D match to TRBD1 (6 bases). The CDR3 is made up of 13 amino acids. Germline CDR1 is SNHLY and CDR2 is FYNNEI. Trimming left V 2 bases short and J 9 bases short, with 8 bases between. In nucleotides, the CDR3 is TGTGCCAGCAGTGAAACAGGGAGTTCACCCCTCCACTTT. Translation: CASSETGSSPLHF.